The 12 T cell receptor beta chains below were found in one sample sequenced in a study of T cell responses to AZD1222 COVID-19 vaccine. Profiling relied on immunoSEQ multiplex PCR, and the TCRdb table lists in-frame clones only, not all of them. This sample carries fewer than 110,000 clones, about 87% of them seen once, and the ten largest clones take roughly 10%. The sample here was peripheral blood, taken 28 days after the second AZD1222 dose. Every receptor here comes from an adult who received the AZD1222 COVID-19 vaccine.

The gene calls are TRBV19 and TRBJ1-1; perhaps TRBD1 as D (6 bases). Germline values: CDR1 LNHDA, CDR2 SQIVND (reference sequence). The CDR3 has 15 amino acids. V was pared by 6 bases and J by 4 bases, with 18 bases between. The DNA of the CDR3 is TGTGCCAGTAGCGCGATCACAGGGAGGGCCACTGAAGCTTTCTTT. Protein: CASSAITGRATEAFF.

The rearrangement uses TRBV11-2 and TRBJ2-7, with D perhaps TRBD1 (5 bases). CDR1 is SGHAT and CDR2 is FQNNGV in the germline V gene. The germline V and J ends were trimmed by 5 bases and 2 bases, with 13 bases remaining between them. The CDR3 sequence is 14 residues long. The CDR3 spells CASSLSTATYEQYF. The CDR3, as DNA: TGTGCCAGCAGCCTCTCGACAGCCACCTACGAGCAGTACTTC. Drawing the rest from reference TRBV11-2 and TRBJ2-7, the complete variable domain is EAGVAQSPRYKIIEKRQSVAFWCNPISGHATLYWYQQILGQGPKLLIQFQNNGVVDDSQLPKDRFSAERLKGVDSTLKIQPAKLEDSAVYLCASSLSTATYEQYFGPGTRLTVT.

This CDR3 reads CSVVGDSNEKLFF. CDR3 coding DNA: TGCAGCGTTGTTGGGGACAGTAATGAAAAACTGTTTTTT. V usage is TRBV29-1 and J usage is TRBJ1-4, with 7 bases that match TRBD1. J was trimmed by 4 bases and V by 4 bases; bases with no gene match: 3. Germline-derived CDR1 and CDR2 are SQVTM and ANQGSEA. The length of the CDR3 is 13 residues. Using reference TRBV29-1 and TRBJ1-4 for the parts outside the CDR3, the full variable domain is SAVISQKPSRDICQRGTSLTIQCQVDSQVTMMFWYRQQPGQSLTLIATANQGSEATYESGFVIDKFPISRPNLTFSTLTVSNMSPEDSSIYLCSVVGDSNEKLFFGSGTQLSVL.

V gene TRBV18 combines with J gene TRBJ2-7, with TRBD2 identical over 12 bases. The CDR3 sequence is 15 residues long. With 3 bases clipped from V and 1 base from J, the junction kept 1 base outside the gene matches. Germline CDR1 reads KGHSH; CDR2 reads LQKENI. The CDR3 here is CASSPTSGRSYEQYF. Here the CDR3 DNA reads TGTGCCAGCTCACCTACTAGCGGGAGGTCCTACGAGCAGTACTTC. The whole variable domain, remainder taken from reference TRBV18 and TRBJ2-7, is NAGVMQNPRHLVRRRGQEARLRCSPMKGHSHVYWYRQLPEEGLKFMVYLQKENIIDESGMPKERFSAEFPKEGPSILRIQQVVRGDSAAYFCASSPTSGRSYEQYFGPGTRLTVT.

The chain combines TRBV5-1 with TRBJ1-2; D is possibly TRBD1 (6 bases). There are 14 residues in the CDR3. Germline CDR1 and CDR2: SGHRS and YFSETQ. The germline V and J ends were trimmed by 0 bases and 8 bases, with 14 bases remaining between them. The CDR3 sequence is CASSLEGQGLGYTF. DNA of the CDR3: TGCGCCAGCAGCTTGGAAGGGCAGGGGCTCGGCTACACCTTC.

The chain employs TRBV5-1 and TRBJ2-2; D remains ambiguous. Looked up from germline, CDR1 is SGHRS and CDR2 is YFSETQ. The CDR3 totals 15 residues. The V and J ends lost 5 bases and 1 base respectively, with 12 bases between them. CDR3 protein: CASRLSTLNTGELFF. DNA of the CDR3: TGCGCCAGCAGGCTGTCTACCCTGAACACCGGGGAGCTGTTTTTT.

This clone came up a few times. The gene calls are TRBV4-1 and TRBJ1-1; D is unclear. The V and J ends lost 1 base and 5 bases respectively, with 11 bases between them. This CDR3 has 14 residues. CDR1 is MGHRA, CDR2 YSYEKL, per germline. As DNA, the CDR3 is TGCGCCAGCAGCCAAGGACGGGTTTTGACTGAAGCTTTCTTT. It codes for CASSQGRVLTEAFF.

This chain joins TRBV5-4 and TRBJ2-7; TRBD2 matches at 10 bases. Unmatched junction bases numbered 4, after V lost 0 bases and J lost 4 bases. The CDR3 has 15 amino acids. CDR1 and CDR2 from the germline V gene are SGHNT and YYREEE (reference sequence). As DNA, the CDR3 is TGTGCCAGCAGCTTGGCCTCTAGCGGGGGATACGAGCAGTACTTC. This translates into CASSLASSGGYEQYF.

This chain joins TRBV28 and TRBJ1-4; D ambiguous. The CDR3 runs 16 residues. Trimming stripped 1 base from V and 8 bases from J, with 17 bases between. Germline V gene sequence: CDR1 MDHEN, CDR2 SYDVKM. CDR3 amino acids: CASSLFGSGKEEKLFF. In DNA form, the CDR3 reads TGTGCCAGCAGTTTATTCGGGTCGGGAAAGGAGGAAAAACTGTTTTTT. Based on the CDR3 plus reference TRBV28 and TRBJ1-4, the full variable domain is DVKVTQSSRYLVKRTGEKVFLECVQDMDHENMFWYRQDPGLGLRLIYFSYDVKMKEKGDIPEGYSVSREKKERFSLILESASTNQTSMYLCASSLFGSGKEEKLFFGSGTQLSVL.

In DNA, the CDR3 is TGTGCCAGCAGCTTAAGGGACAGGACGGCTGAAGCTTTCTTT. The encoded protein is CASSLRDRTAEAFF. The rearrangement joins TRBV7-8 to TRBJ1-1; 8 nucleotides agree with TRBD1. The CDR3 has 14 amino acids. Germline V gene data show CDR1 as SGHVS and CDR2 as FQNEAQ. The J segment lost 6 bases and the V segment lost 2 bases, leaving 5 bases of the junction unmatched. Drawing the rest from reference TRBV7-8 and TRBJ1-1, the complete variable domain is GAGVSQSPRYKVAKRGQDVALRCDPISGHVSLFWYQQALGQGPEFLTYFQNEAQLDKSGLPSDRFFAERPEGSVSTLKIQRTQQEDSAVYLCASSLRDRTAEAFFGQGTRLTVV.

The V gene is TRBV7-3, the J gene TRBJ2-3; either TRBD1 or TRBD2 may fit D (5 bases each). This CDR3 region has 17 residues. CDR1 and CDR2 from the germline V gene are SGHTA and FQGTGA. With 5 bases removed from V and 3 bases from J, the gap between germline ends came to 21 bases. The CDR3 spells CASSLVGGSQKTDTQYF. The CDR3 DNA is TGTGCCAGCAGCCTGGTTGGGGGATCTCAAAAAACAGATACGCAGTATTTT.

DNA of the CDR3: TGTGCCAGCAGCTTGGGGGAGATGAACACTGAAGCTTTCTTT. Translated: CASSLGEMNTEAFF. The chain has TRBV5-4 and TRBJ1-1; D gene ambiguous. CDR3 length: 14 residues. V was cut by 0 bases and J by 0 bases, with 6 bases left in between. The germline CDR1 and CDR2 sequences are SGHNT and YYREEE (reference sequence).